One sample yielded the 28 T cell receptor beta chains listed below, sequenced in a study of cytomegalovirus exposure and HLA in healthy donors. It was with 60 Vbeta and 13 Jbeta primers that the PCR ran. The assay was immunoSEQ multiplex PCR, and TCRdb's table has in-frame clones only and misses some. The data contain 150,000 to 200,000 clones, around 81% of them singletons. The specimen sequenced was PBMCs. Receptors originate from a woman aged 30 to 39 in good health and CMV-seropositive.

The genes are TRBV5-1 and TRBJ2-6; D remains ambiguous. Germline V gene data show CDR1 as SGHRS and CDR2 as YFSETQ. V was cut by 1 base and J by 0 bases, with 5 bases left in between. The CDR3 extends over 15 amino acids. CDR3: CASSLRSSGANVLTF. In DNA, the CDR3 is TGCGCCAGCAGCTTGAGGAGCTCTGGGGCCAACGTCCTGACTTTC.

This chain uses TRBV4-3 with TRBJ2-3; TRBD1 is a possible D gene (6 bases). V lost 0 bases to trimming and J lost 1 base, with 14 bases between them. CDR1 LGHNA and CDR2 YSLEER come from the germline V gene. The CDR3 spans 17 residues. This CDR3 is CASSQDSGARGTDTQYF. CDR3 DNA: TGCGCCAGCAGCCAAGATTCAGGGGCCAGAGGCACAGATACGCAGTATTTT.

This clone has at least ten counts. The chain joins TRBV28 to TRBJ1-6; 8 bases are shared with TRBD1. CDR3 length: 13 amino acids. CDR1 MDHEN and CDR2 SYDVKM come from the germline V gene. J lost 9 bases, V lost 3 bases, and 1 base had no gene match. CDR3 in DNA: TGTGCCAGCAGTTTCAGGGGGCTTTCACCCCTCCACTTT. This gives the protein CASSFRGLSPLHF.

This clone has only a few counts. The gene calls are TRBV6-6 and TRBJ1-4; 7 bases match TRBD1. The germline gives CDR1 MNHNY, CDR2 SVGAGI (reference sequence). With V trimmed by 9 bases and J by 1 base, 8 bases remained unmatched. The CDR3 has 15 residues. CDR3 sequence (DNA): TGTGCCAGTGCGGAGGGGGCACGAACTAATGAAAAACTGTTTTTT. The encoded protein is CASAEGARTNEKLFF.

The chain combines TRBV2 with TRBJ1-1; D possibly corresponds to TRBD1 (5 bases). The CDR3 totals 11 residues. Trimming removed 10 bases from V and 11 bases from J, with 17 bases in between. The germline gives CDR1 SNHLY, CDR2 FYNNEI. The CDR3 bases are TGTGCCATCCGCGAAGCAGGGAGTGCTTTCTTT. The encoded protein is CAIREAGSAFF.

This rearrangement joins TRBV7-9 to TRBJ1-1; 7 bases align to TRBD1. This CDR3 has 15 amino acids. J was trimmed by 5 bases and V by 5 bases; bases with no gene match: 11. The germline V gene encodes CDR1 SEHNR and CDR2 FQNEAQ (reference sequence). The CDR3 bases are TGTGCCAGCAGCCCATTACAGGGGATAAAGACTGAAGCTTTCTTT. Protein sequence: CASSPLQGIKTEAFF.

The rearrangement uses TRBV5-5 and TRBJ2-3; 7 positions match TRBD2. V lost 2 bases, J lost 3 bases, and 3 bases stayed unmatched. CDR1 is SGHKS, CDR2 YYEKEE, per germline (reference sequence). The CDR3 consists of 14 residues. CDR3 loop: CASSFDGGTDTQYF. Written as DNA, the CDR3 is TGTGCCAGCAGCTTCGACGGGGGGACAGATACGCAGTATTTT.

Only one count was recorded for this clone. The chain employs TRBV5-4 and TRBJ2-1, with 7 bases lining up with TRBD1. V was pared by 6 bases and J by 4 bases, with 7 bases of the junction left unmatched. Germline V gene lookup returns CDR1 SGHNT and CDR2 YYREEE (reference sequence). The CDR3 runs to 14 residues. DNA of the CDR3: TGTGCCAGCACCCTCGGGACAGATTACAATGAGCAGTTCTTC. It encodes CASTLGTDYNEQFF. Supplemented by reference TRBV5-4 and TRBJ2-1, the full variable domain reads ETGVTQSPTHLIKTRGQQVTLRCSSQSGHNTVSWYQQALGQGPQFIFQYYREEENGRGNFPPRFSGLQFPNYSSELNVNALELDDSALYLCASTLGTDYNEQFFGPGTRLTVL.

In its sample, this clone was seen a few times. V usage is TRBV5-6 and J usage is TRBJ2-1; the match to TRBD2 covers 10 bases. CDR3 length equals 18 residues. The germline gives CDR1 SGHDT, CDR2 YYEEEE. Trimming removed 7 bases from V and 0 bases from J; junction bases left unmatched: 13. The CDR3 coding sequence is TGTGCCAGCCGTCTAGCGGGAGATATCTCGAGCTCCTACAATGAGCAGTTCTTC. It is translated as CASRLAGDISSSYNEQFF.

The chain has TRBV7-9 and TRBJ1-4, with TRBD1 matching over 7 bases. Germline trimming cut 5 bases from V and 8 bases from J; bases unmatched to any gene: 11. Germline V gives CDR1 SEHNR, CDR2 FQNEAQ (reference sequence). This CDR3 comprises 15 residues. The DNA of the CDR3 is TGTGCCAGCAGCGATCAGACAGGGTTAGAAGAAAAACTGTTTTTT. Its protein is CASSDQTGLEEKLFF.

The rearrangement joins TRBV28 to TRBJ1-2; 9 bases match TRBD1. With V trimmed by 5 bases and J by 1 base, 8 bases remained unmatched. The CDR3 is made up of 16 amino acids. Germline values: CDR1 MDHEN, CDR2 SYDVKM. DNA for the CDR3: TGTGCCAGCAGTCCTACTTTGGGACAGGGTAACTATGGCTACACCTTC. It codes for CASSPTLGQGNYGYTF.

This clone has ten or more counts. The chain combines TRBV10-2 with TRBJ1-5; D gene unclear. Germline V gives CDR1 WSHSY, CDR2 SAAADI. With 3 bases removed from V and 6 bases from J, the gap between germline ends came to 9 bases. The CDR3 is 13 amino acids. The CDR3 here is CASSESRRQPQHF. The CDR3 DNA follows: TGCGCCAGCAGTGAATCCAGGCGTCAGCCCCAGCATTTT.

V is TRBV30 and J is TRBJ2-5, with D tentatively TRBD2 (6 bases). Germline CDR1 is GTSNPN and CDR2 is SVGIG (reference sequence). V lost 5 bases and J 1 base, leaving 17 bases between the germline ends. The CDR3 runs to 15 residues. The CDR3 DNA reads TGTGCCTGGGGGGGAGGAACGGGGGTCCAAGAGACCCAGTACTTC. It yields the protein CAWGGGTGVQETQYF.

In this sample, this clone turned up a few times. The CDR3 DNA is TGTGCCAGCACTCTTGTACCGAGCTCCTACGAGCAGTACTTC. This encodes CASTLVPSSYEQYF. V usage is TRBV6-1 and J usage is TRBJ2-7; D unclear. The V end was cut by 7 bases, the J end by 0 bases, with 13 bases between. Germline V lookup: CDR1 MNHNS, CDR2 SASEGT. This CDR3 contains 14 residues.

V and J are TRBV7-2 and TRBJ2-1; TRBD2 matches 10 bases. CDR1 and CDR2 from the germline V gene are SGHTA and FQGNSA. This CDR3 region has 17 residues. The V and J ends lost 3 bases and 4 bases, in that order; junction bases with no gene match: 9. The CDR3 loop is CASSFPVSGGLYNEQFF. CDR3 in DNA: TGTGCCAGCAGCTTCCCGGTTAGCGGGGGGTTATACAATGAGCAGTTCTTC.

The chain couples TRBV6-5 to TRBJ2-7; TRBD2 matches at 7 bases. The CDR3 loop spans 13 amino acids. Trimming took 7 bases from V and 3 from J; bases not matched to a gene: 6. In germline, CDR1 is MNHEY, CDR2 SVGAGI. The CDR3: CASTKPGGYEQYF. CDR3 coding DNA: TGTGCCAGCACCAAACCGGGGGGCTACGAGCAGTACTTC.

The chain joins TRBV4-3 to TRBJ1-2, with D tentatively TRBD1 (6 bases). Germline CDR1 is LGHNA and CDR2 is YSLEER. This CDR3 contains 15 residues. The ends were cut back, 1 base at V and 2 bases at J, with 11 bases in the middle. CDR3 DNA: TGCGCCAGCAGCCAAGTGAGGGGGACCAACTATGGCTACACCTTC. It yields the protein CASSQVRGTNYGYTF.

This clone was seen only once. This rearrangement joins TRBV5-1 to TRBJ2-7; D is perhaps TRBD1 (6 bases). The V and J ends lost 0 bases and 0 bases respectively, with 13 bases between them. The CDR3 has 16 residues. Germline assignment: CDR1 SGHRS and CDR2 YFSETQ. CDR3 protein: CASSLGRGEISYEQYF. The CDR3 DNA sequence: TGCGCCAGCAGCTTGGGCAGGGGAGAGATCTCCTACGAGCAGTACTTC.

At least ten counts were recorded for this clone. CDR3 sequence: CASSQAGGTNEKLFF. The CDR3 DNA reads as TGCGCCAGCAGCCAAGCCGGGGGTACTAATGAAAAACTGTTTTTT. V gene TRBV4-3 combines with J gene TRBJ1-4, with D maybe TRBD1 (5 bases). The CDR3 totals 15 residues. Germline values: CDR1 LGHNA, CDR2 YSLEER. Trimming took off 1 base at V and 2 bases at J, with 8 bases between the two ends.

The chain couples TRBV5-1 to TRBJ1-1; 8 nucleotides line up with TRBD1. With V trimmed by 2 bases and J by 8 bases, 8 bases remained unmatched. Germline V CDR1 and CDR2: SGHRS, YFSETQ. The CDR3 has 14 residues. DNA for the CDR3: TGCGCCAGCAGCTTTGAGTCTGGGGACAGGGAAGCTTTCTTT. Its translation: CASSFESGDREAFF.

The V call is TRBV2, the J call TRBJ2-7; 9 bases match TRBD2. V shed 6 bases, J shed 4 bases, and the junction held 4 bases outside the gene matches. The length of the CDR3 is 13 residues. Per germline, CDR1 SNHLY and CDR2 FYNNEI. The CDR3 region has the DNA TGTGCCAGCAGGCAGCGGGGGGTTTACGAGCAGTACTTC. Residues: CASRQRGVYEQYF.

This clone was seen a handful of times. V and J are TRBV29-1 and TRBJ1-1, with 8 bases identical to TRBD1. CDR1 is SQVTM and CDR2 is ANQGSEA in the germline V gene. The CDR3 runs to 13 residues. V was clipped by 6 bases and J by 1 base; unmatched bases: 4. CDR3 in amino acids: CSVGQATNTEAFF. In DNA, the CDR3 is TGCAGCGTGGGACAGGCTACGAACACTGAAGCTTTCTTT.

This clone was seen once. The chain couples TRBV9 to TRBJ1-3; TRBD1 aligns across 9 bases. The germline V gene encodes CDR1 SGDLS and CDR2 YYNGEE. CDR3 size: 12 residues. The J segment lost 14 bases and the V segment lost 0 bases, leaving 3 bases of the junction unmatched. The CDR3 here is CASSVATGGLYF. CDR3 bases: TGTGCCAGCAGCGTAGCTACAGGGGGCTTATATTTT.

The chain joins TRBV7-9 to TRBJ2-3; D might be TRBD2 (6 bases). Germline CDR1 is SEHNR and CDR2 is FQNEAQ (reference sequence). The CDR3 consists of 17 residues. V was clipped by 5 bases and J by 6 bases, with 24 bases between them. This CDR3 is CASSPLARDSPIDTQYF. The CDR3 DNA sequence: TGTGCCAGCAGCCCGCTAGCGCGGGACTCCCCCATTGATACGCAGTATTTT.

The J gene is TRBJ2-5, the V gene TRBV18, with D unclear. CDR1 is KGHSH and CDR2 is LQKENI in the germline V gene. This CDR3 region has 14 residues. Deletions cut 6 bases from V and 1 base from J, with 12 bases between. CDR3 nucleotide sequence: TGTGCCAGCTCGCCCAACTCGGGCCAAGAGACCCAGTACTTC. This sequence encodes CASSPNSGQETQYF.

The chain joins TRBV29-1 to TRBJ1-1; D unresolved. Germline lookup yields CDR1 SQVTM and CDR2 ANQGSEA. V lost 7 bases and J 1 base, leaving 7 bases between the germline ends. The CDR3 length is 11 residues. The CDR3, as DNA: TGCAGCGGGGCTAAGAACACTGAAGCTTTCTTT. Translated, it gives CSGAKNTEAFF.

V gene TRBV6-6 combines with J gene TRBJ2-5; 8 bases agree with TRBD1. Germline lookup yields CDR1 MNHNY and CDR2 SVGAGI (reference sequence). Losses at the gene ends were 2 bases for V and 14 bases for J; bases not matched to a gene: 7. CDR3 length: 12 amino acids. The chain's CDR3 is CASSYTGQGEYF. As DNA, the CDR3 is TGTGCCAGCAGTTACACAGGACAGGGCGAATACTTC.

J is TRBJ2-1 and V is TRBV2, with 13 nucleotides matching TRBD2. After removal of 7 bases from V and 10 bases from J, the junction contained 10 bases not matched to a gene. This CDR3 contains 15 residues. Germline V gene lookup returns CDR1 SNHLY and CDR2 FYNNEI. The CDR3 nucleotides are TGTGCCAGCAAGGGAACTAGCGGGGGGGCCGGGGAGCAGTTCTTC. Its translation: CASKGTSGGAGEQFF.